Reported below is one T cell receptor beta chain. No antigen is known for it. The sample belongs to a study of T cell responses to AZD1222 COVID-19 vaccine. Here immunoSEQ multiplex PCR was the method, and the copy in TCRdb shows in-frame clones only, minus some. The data contain more than 85,000 clones, about nine tenths of them singletons. Germline V lookup: CDR1 SGHRS, CDR2 YFSETQ. V gave up 0 bases and J gave up 6 bases, with 13 bases separating them. This CDR3 contains 15 residues. Study findings and constraints: Epitopes outside B.1.351 and B.1.1.7 mutated regions reportedly drew nearly half of spike TCRs. Dominant at 160-218 and 743-854, vaccine-associated CD4 TCRs also spanned spike. Spike-specific TCR repertoires showed rising breadth and depth after two AZD1222 doses. Among the donors, most were white British and more were female, and clonal diversity was possibly underestimated.

The receptor was isolated from an adult in good health. The rearrangement links TRBV5-1 to TRBJ2-1; unclear D gene. The sequencing used peripheral blood, collected on day 0 of AZD1222 vaccination. The CDR3 here is CASSLGSWESNEQFF. The DNA of the CDR3 is TGCGCCAGCAGCTTGGGGTCTTGGGAAAGCAATGAGCAGTTCTTC.